The T cell receptor beta chain described here comes from a study of T cells in localized non-small cell lung cancer. General observations from the study: Multi-region tumor sequencing was not done, so intratumor heterogeneity could not be excluded.

Using immunoSEQ multiplex PCR, the repertoire was profiled, and TCRdb retains in-frame clones only, with some absent. The data show about 33,000 clones, 78% seen once. About this clone itself: Its antigen is still unknown.

The sequence derives from a male donor aged 60 or over with stage II squamous cell lung carcinoma. The input for sequencing was peripheral blood, taken before any cancer treatment.

CDR3 loop: CAISEPTVHRPYQETQYF. The DNA of the CDR3 is TGTGCCATCAGTGAGCCAACTGTACACCGACCTTACCAAGAGACCCAGTACTTC. The chain links TRBV10-3 to TRBJ2-5; D not resolved. Trimming shortened V by 2 bases and J by 0 bases, and 19 bases separated the two germline ends. Germline-derived CDR1 and CDR2 are ENHRY and SYGVKD. This CDR3 spans 18 amino acids.